Shown below are 9 T cell receptor beta chains from a single sample sequenced in a study of blood T cell repertoires in COVID-19. Assay: immunoSEQ multiplex PCR; the TCRdb copy retains only in-frame clones and omits some. The table records about 180,000 clones, around 85% of them present only once. Material: peripheral blood. These receptors all stem from an elderly man with COVID-19, enrolled during active disease.

This chain joins TRBV6-2 or TRBV6-3 and TRBJ2-1; weak D call: TRBD2 (6 bases). This CDR3 is 14 amino acids long. Trimming stripped 5 bases from V and 5 bases from J, with 13 bases between. Germline V lookup: CDR1 MNHEY, CDR2 SVGEGT. This chain's CDR3 is CASSPGTFNNEQFF. The CDR3, as DNA: TGTGCCAGCAGTCCCGGGACTTTCAACAATGAGCAGTTCTTC.

The chain has TRBV5-1 and TRBJ1-2; D unclear. The V gene lost 3 bases and the J gene lost 4 bases, with 10 bases spanning the gap. The CDR3 spans 13 residues. CDR1 SGHRS and CDR2 YFSETQ come from the germline V gene. The CDR3 sequence: CASSSGGGYGYTF. CDR3 DNA sequence: TGCGCCAGCAGCTCCGGAGGCGGCTATGGCTACACCTTC.

The count of this clone is one. The chain carries TRBV6-4 and TRBJ2-1, with D possibly matching TRBD2 (5 bases). V lost 4 bases and J 6 bases, leaving 16 bases between the germline ends. The germline CDR1 and CDR2 sequences are MRHNA and SNTAGT. The CDR3 loop spans 15 amino acids. CDR3 in amino acids: CASSVGAASGNEQFF. In DNA, the CDR3 is TGTGCCAGCAGTGTGGGAGCGGCTTCAGGCAATGAGCAGTTCTTC.

V gene TRBV29-1 combines with J gene TRBJ2-7; 7 bases agree with TRBD1. CDR3 length: 13 residues. With 4 bases clipped from V and 6 bases from J, the junction kept 9 bases outside the gene matches. Looked up from germline, CDR1 is SQVTM and CDR2 is ANQGSEA. This CDR3 is CSVVTPGTVEQYF. The CDR3 DNA follows: TGCAGCGTTGTAACCCCGGGGACAGTCGAGCAGTACTTC.

V is TRBV7-9 and J is TRBJ2-7, with 10 positions matching TRBD1. CDR1 is SEHNR and CDR2 is FQNEAQ in the germline V gene (reference sequence). With V trimmed by 5 bases and J by 6 bases, 10 bases remained unmatched. The CDR3 sequence is 15 residues long. This CDR3 is CASSLLGTGASEQYF. CDR3 in DNA: TGTGCCAGCAGCCTCCTGGGGACAGGGGCATCCGAGCAGTACTTC.

The chain joins TRBV28 to TRBJ1-1; 8 positions match TRBD1. The CDR3 contains 15 residues. V shed 3 bases and J 1 base; nucleotides not matched to a gene: 4. Germline CDR1 and CDR2: MDHEN and SYDVKM. Written as DNA, the CDR3 is TGTGCCAGCAGTTTTCAGGGGGCCCAGAACACTGAAGCTTTCTTT. This gives the protein CASSFQGAQNTEAFF.

The rearrangement uses TRBV18 and TRBJ2-7; possibly TRBD2 for D (5 bases). Per the germline V gene, CDR1 is KGHSH and CDR2 is LQKENI. The CDR3 extends over 14 amino acids. With 0 bases removed from V and 2 bases from J, the gap between germline ends came to 8 bases. Here the CDR3 DNA reads TGTGCCAGCTCACCACCGACGGGAACCTACGAGCAGTACTTC. Protein product: CASSPPTGTYEQYF.

The J gene is TRBJ2-1, the V gene TRBV9; D is unresolved. CDR1 is SGDLS, CDR2 YYNGEE, per germline. The CDR3 extends over 14 amino acids. V dropped 2 bases and J dropped 8 bases, with 14 bases sitting between them. CDR3 in amino acids: CASSVEQSGDEQFF. In nucleotides, the CDR3 is TGTGCCAGCAGCGTGGAACAGAGTGGCGATGAGCAGTTCTTC.

Notes on this clone: The sample holds other DNA sequences that translate to the same CDR3. The genes are TRBV9 and TRBJ1-2; D uncertain. Germline CDR1 reads SGDLS; CDR2 reads YYNGEE. Trimming pared 0 bases from V and 5 bases from J, leaving 8 bases between. There are 13 residues in the CDR3. CDR3 nucleotides: TGTGCCAGCAGCGTAGAGGGAGGGTATGGCTACACCTTC. It encodes CASSVEGGYGYTF.